This T cell receptor (beta chain) was found in a study of cytomegalovirus exposure and HLA in healthy donors. V was shortened by 1 base and J by 7 bases, with 7 bases between the two germline ends. This CDR3 is built from 11 residues. Germline CDR1 is GTSNPN and CDR2 is SVGIG (reference sequence). Vbeta (60) and Jbeta (13) primers were used in the PCR. The protocol was immunoSEQ multiplex PCR, while the TCRdb copy is restricted to in-frame clones and leaves out a portion. The sample records some 100,000 clones, around 84% being singletons. The receptor comes from a man in his late teens or twenties in good health and CMV-seronegative. The J gene is TRBJ1-2, the V gene TRBV30; D call uncertain. The sample was PBMCs. CDR3 residues: CAWSGGSGYTF. The CDR3 nucleotides are TGTGCCTGGAGTGGAGGGTCTGGCTACACCTTC. Filled out from reference TRBV30 and TRBJ1-2, the complete variable domain reads SQTIHQWPATLVQPVGSPLSLECTVEGTSNPNLYWYRQAAGRGLQLLFYSVGIGQISSEVPQNLSASRPQDRQFILSSKKLLLSDSGFYLCAWSGGSGYTFGSGTRLTVV.